One and the same sample provided the 17 T cell receptor beta chains below, sequenced in a study of shared clonotypes between healthy human individuals. Libraries were prepared by immunoSEQ multiplex PCR; TCRdb keeps only in-frame clonotypes and omits some of them. The profile shows more than 2,000,000 clones, over 85% of them singletons. The specimen was naive CD4+ T cells sorted from blood. Subset: CD45RA+ positively selected. Source of these receptors: a man between 18 and 29 years old in good health.

Turning to this clone: The sample contains more than one DNA sequence encoding this CDR3. This chain uses TRBV19 with TRBJ2-2, with D perhaps TRBD2 (6 bases). From germline, CDR1 is LNHDA and CDR2 SQIVND (reference sequence). CDR3 length: 15 amino acids. Trimming removed 4 bases from V and 1 base from J, with 10 bases in between. The chain's CDR3 is CASSTTGGNTGELFF. For the CDR3, the DNA is TGTGCCAGTAGTACGACCGGGGGGAACACCGGGGAGCTGTTTTTT.

The chain combines TRBV5-1 with TRBJ1-1; tentative D call: TRBD1 (5 bases). Trimming took 0 bases from V and 1 from J, leaving 10 bases between them. CDR3 length equals 15 residues. Looked up from germline, CDR1 is SGHRS and CDR2 is YFSETQ. The CDR3 DNA reads TGCGCCAGCAGCTTGGAAGCAGGGTGGAACACTGAAGCTTTCTTT. Residues: CASSLEAGWNTEAFF.

The rearrangement joins TRBV27 to TRBJ2-7; the D is unclear. Trimming shortened V by 0 bases and J by 2 bases, and 8 bases separated the two germline ends. Germline V lookup: CDR1 MNHEY, CDR2 SMNVEV (reference sequence). This CDR3 comprises 14 residues. The CDR3 DNA follows: TGTGCCAGCAGTTTATCTGGGGTTCCCTACGAGCAGTACTTC. This encodes CASSLSGVPYEQYF.

V is TRBV7-9 and J is TRBJ2-7; D perhaps matches TRBD1 (6 bases). Germline CDR1 is SEHNR and CDR2 is FQNEAQ (reference sequence). Trimming took 5 bases from V and 0 from J, leaving 14 bases between them. This CDR3 contains 15 residues. The CDR3 region is CASSHTGSGSYEQYF. The CDR3, as DNA: TGTGCCAGCAGCCACACAGGGTCTGGCTCCTACGAGCAGTACTTC.

Comment on this clone: Other nucleotide sequences in the sample specify the same CDR3. The V call is TRBV18, the J call TRBJ1-5, with 11 nucleotides matching TRBD1. The CDR3 is made up of 16 amino acids. Germline V gene lookup returns CDR1 KGHSH and CDR2 LQKENI. The V segment lost 3 bases and the J segment 4 bases; nucleotides outside the gene matches: 5. Here the CDR3 DNA reads TGTGCCAGCTCACCTCCGGGACAGGGGGATAATCAGCCCCAGCATTTT. It encodes CASSPPGQGDNQPQHF.

In regard to this clone: Other DNA sequences from this sample encode an identical CDR3 as well. The CDR3 loop reads CASTTTGVSNQPQHF. CDR3 in DNA: TGTGCCAGTACAACAACGGGGGTCAGCAATCAGCCCCAGCATTTT. The rearrangement links TRBV19 to TRBJ1-5; a weak D match, TRBD1 (5 bases). V was trimmed by 7 bases and J by 1 base, leaving 14 bases between them. The CDR3 is 15 residues long. From germline, CDR1 is LNHDA and CDR2 SQIVND (reference sequence).

The chain couples TRBV5-4 to TRBJ2-7; 9 bases map to TRBD1. Germline V gene sequence: CDR1 SGHNT, CDR2 YYREEE (reference sequence). V shed 4 bases, J shed 0 bases, and the junction held 11 bases outside the gene matches. CDR3 size: 17 residues. Written as DNA, the CDR3 is TGTGCCAGCAGCCTGAGGGGGACAGGGATGGTCTCCTACGAGCAGTACTTC. Residues: CASSLRGTGMVSYEQYF.

The genes are TRBV27 and TRBJ1-1; tentatively, D is TRBD1 (5 bases). The V and J ends lost 6 bases and 3 bases respectively, with 23 bases between them. CDR3 length: 17 amino acids. Germline CDR1 is MNHEY and CDR2 is SMNVEV (reference sequence). This chain's CDR3 is CASSQLHLRDGDTEAFF. The CDR3 DNA sequence: TGTGCCAGCAGCCAACTCCACCTCAGGGACGGGGACACTGAAGCTTTCTTT.

The chain links TRBV6-1 to TRBJ2-6; the match to TRBD1 covers 9 bases. J was trimmed by 2 bases and V by 4 bases; bases with no gene match: 6. Germline CDR1 reads MNHNS; CDR2 reads SASEGT. The CDR3 sequence is 17 residues long. CDR3 DNA: TGTGCCAGCAGTGGGGGACAGGGCTACGCTGGGGCCAACGTCCTGACTTTC. Amino acid sequence: CASSGGQGYAGANVLTF.

The CDR3 DNA sequence: TGTGCTAGTGGTTTGGTACTAGGGGACTATCAAGATACGCAGTATTTT. It encodes CASGLVLGDYQDTQYF. The chain is built from TRBV12-5 and TRBJ2-3; 7 bases match TRBD2. After removal of 0 bases from V and 5 bases from J, the junction contained 8 bases not matched to a gene. This CDR3 is 16 amino acids long. In germline, CDR1 is LGHNT, CDR2 FRNRAP.

V usage is TRBV2 and J usage is TRBJ1-6; 7 nucleotides match TRBD1. The CDR3 contains 13 residues. Germline CDR1 is SNHLY and CDR2 is FYNNEI. The ends lost 8 bases at V and 9 bases at J; junction bases unmatched: 7. In nucleotides, the CDR3 is TGTGCCAGCCGACAGGGCGTGGGTTCACCCCTCCACTTT. It encodes CASRQGVGSPLHF.

CDR3 DNA: TGTGCCAGCAGCTTGGTTGGGGGCGGAGGATCAGATACGCAGTATTTT. Protein: CASSLVGGGGSDTQYF. The V call is TRBV5-4, the J call TRBJ2-3, with TRBD1 as a possible D gene (6 bases). Between the trimmed V and J ends, which lost 0 bases and 4 bases, there was a span of 15 bases. Germline CDR1 reads SGHNT; CDR2 reads YYREEE (reference sequence). This CDR3 spans 16 amino acids.

CDR3 sequence (DNA): TGTGCCTGGAGCGACGACAGGGAGGGCGACGAGCAGTACTTC. Encoded protein: CAWSDDREGDEQYF. The rearrangement joins TRBV30 to TRBJ2-7; perhaps D is TRBD1 or TRBD2 (7 bases each). CDR1 is GTSNPN, CDR2 SVGIG, per germline (reference sequence). This CDR3 spans 14 amino acids. V lost 3 bases and J lost 5, with 17 bases in between.

J is TRBJ1-6 and V is TRBV18; D ambiguous. Trimming shortened V by 10 bases and J by 7 bases, and 20 bases separated the two germline ends. The CDR3 has 15 residues. Germline V gives CDR1 KGHSH, CDR2 LQKENI. The CDR3 loop is CATHSKETPNSPLHF. The CDR3, as DNA: TGTGCCACCCATAGTAAAGAAACTCCCAATTCACCCCTCCACTTT.

V usage is TRBV6-5 and J usage is TRBJ2-7; maybe TRBD2 (6 bases). With 3 bases removed from V and 1 base from J, the gap between germline ends came to 13 bases. CDR3 length equals 15 residues. CDR1 and CDR2 (germline): MNHEY, SVGAGI. The CDR3 DNA sequence: TGTGCCAGCAGTTATGCCCCGGGGGAGTCCTACGAGCAGTACTTC. Residues: CASSYAPGESYEQYF.

This chain links TRBV18 with TRBJ1-5; the D gene is possibly TRBD1 (6 bases). The germline gives CDR1 KGHSH, CDR2 LQKENI. The CDR3 is 16 amino acids. Trimming took 2 bases from V and 1 from J, leaving 12 bases between them. The CDR3 nucleotides read TGTGCCAGCTCACCAAGTACAGGGACGAGCAATCAGCCCCAGCATTTT. Its protein product is CASSPSTGTSNQPQHF. The whole variable domain, filled in from reference TRBV18 and TRBJ1-5, reads NAGVMQNPRHLVRRRGQEARLRCSPMKGHSHVYWYRQLPEEGLKFMVYLQKENIIDESGMPKERFSAEFPKEGPSILRIQQVVRGDSAAYFCASSPSTGTSNQPQHFGDGTRLSIL.

To note about this clone: In the same sample, other DNA sequences code for this CDR3. The chain couples TRBV18 to TRBJ1-2, with 7 bases that match TRBD1. V was pared by 3 bases and J by 5 bases, with 3 bases of the junction left unmatched. In germline, CDR1 is KGHSH, CDR2 LQKENI. This CDR3 region has 13 residues. CDR3 sequence: CASSPSGGYGYTF. CDR3 bases: TGTGCCAGCTCACCCTCAGGGGGTTATGGCTACACCTTC. The full variable domain, rest sourced from reference TRBV18 and TRBJ1-2, is NAGVMQNPRHLVRRRGQEARLRCSPMKGHSHVYWYRQLPEEGLKFMVYLQKENIIDESGMPKERFSAEFPKEGPSILRIQQVVRGDSAAYFCASSPSGGYGYTFGSGTRLTVV.